The 20 T cell receptor beta chains presented below share a single source sample, sequenced in a study of cytomegalovirus exposure and HLA in healthy donors. This PCR relied on a set of 60 Vbeta primers and 13 Jbeta primers. The protocol was immunoSEQ multiplex PCR, while the TCRdb copy is restricted to in-frame clones and leaves out a portion. There are 90,000 or so clones in the sample; roughly 82% occur only once, and 3.4% lies in the top ten. Specimen: PBMCs. Source of these receptors: a man aged 25-45 years in good health and CMV-seropositive.

The CDR3 sequence is CASSPGQGANNEQFF. The CDR3 DNA reads TGTGCCAGCAGTCCGGGACAGGGGGCAAACAATGAGCAGTTCTTC. V and J are TRBV27 and TRBJ2-1, with TRBD1 identical over 12 bases. This CDR3 has 15 amino acids. Germline CDR1 reads MNHEY; CDR2 reads SMNVEV (reference sequence). Trimming at V came to 5 bases and at J to 5 bases, leaving 4 bases not matched to a gene.

This rearrangement joins TRBV6-1 to TRBJ2-7, with D perhaps TRBD1 (5 bases). The germline CDR1 and CDR2 sequences are MNHNS and SASEGT. V lost 1 base and J 6 bases, leaving 10 bases between the germline ends. The CDR3 has 13 amino acids. DNA for the CDR3: TGTGCCAGCAGTGAAGGCTTAGACAGCGAGCAGTACTTC. Its translation is CASSEGLDSEQYF.

The chain is built from TRBV5-1 and TRBJ1-6; maybe TRBD1 (6 bases). Per the germline V gene, CDR1 is SGHRS and CDR2 is YFSETQ. V shed 7 bases and J shed 7 bases, with 18 bases lying between them. This CDR3 region has 15 residues. The CDR3 DNA follows: TGCGCCAGCCGCCCACGGACAGAGCAAAATTCACCCCTCCACTTT. It codes for CASRPRTEQNSPLHF.

The gene calls are TRBV11-3 and TRBJ2-2; 8 nucleotides match TRBD1. This CDR3 has 15 amino acids. The ends lost 5 bases at V and 3 bases at J; junction bases unmatched: 5. In germline, CDR1 is SGHNT, CDR2 YENEEA. Here the CDR3 reads CASSGQGAYTGELFF. CDR3 nucleotide sequence: TGTGCCAGCAGCGGGCAGGGGGCATACACCGGGGAGCTGTTTTTT.

This chain uses TRBV7-2 with TRBJ1-2, with D unclear. V lost 1 base to trimming and J lost 8 bases, with 14 bases between them. Germline V lookup: CDR1 SGHTA, CDR2 FQGNSA. CDR3 length equals 14 residues. The CDR3 bases are TGTGCCAGCAGCTTAGATAGCGGGAATCGGGGCTACACCTTC. Translating it yields CASSLDSGNRGYTF. The full variable domain, in which reference TRBV7-2 and TRBJ1-2 provide the parts outside the CDR3, is GAGVSQSPSNKVTEKGKDVELRCDPISGHTALYWYRQSLGQGLEFLIYFQGNSAPDKSGLPSDRFSAERTGGSVSTLTIQRTQQEDSAVYLCASSLDSGNRGYTFGSGTRLTVV.

This clone was counted only a few times. This sequence joins TRBV9 and TRBJ2-1; a possible D gene is TRBD2 (6 bases). V was cut by 4 bases and J by 6 bases, with 14 bases left in between. The length of the CDR3 is 14 residues. Germline V CDR1 and CDR2: SGDLS, YYNGEE. CDR3 loop: CASSLGGSVNEQFF. The CDR3 region has the DNA TGTGCCAGCAGCTTGGGAGGTTCGGTCAATGAGCAGTTCTTC.

The chain uses TRBV5-4 and TRBJ1-2, with TRBD1 identical over 9 bases. The CDR3 runs 18 residues. Looked up from germline, CDR1 is SGHNT and CDR2 is YYREEE (reference sequence). Trimming at V came to 4 bases and at J to 5 bases, leaving 18 bases not matched to a gene. The CDR3 nucleotides are TGTGCCAGCAGCCCCTTACGGCGGGACAGGGTGGTTTCGTATGGCTACACCTTC. Its protein is CASSPLRRDRVVSYGYTF.

This chain connects TRBV6-5 to TRBJ1-1; no reliable D call. CDR3 length: 12 amino acids. The V end lost 0 bases, the J end lost 7 bases, and 6 bases lay between the germline ends. Germline CDR1 and CDR2: MNHEY and SVGAGI. The CDR3 sequence: CASSYSGSEAFF. CDR3 DNA sequence: TGTGCCAGCAGTTACTCGGGCAGTGAAGCTTTCTTT.

V usage is TRBV9 and J usage is TRBJ1-5; no firm D call. The length of the CDR3 is 14 residues. V was clipped by 0 bases and J by 0 bases, with 4 bases between them. Germline CDR1 reads SGDLS; CDR2 reads YYNGEE. This chain's CDR3 is CASSVGSSNQPQHF. CDR3 DNA: TGTGCCAGCAGCGTAGGTAGTAGCAATCAGCCCCAGCATTTT.

J is TRBJ1-1 and V is TRBV19; D ambiguous. Germline CDR1 is LNHDA and CDR2 is SQIVND (reference sequence). The CDR3 length is 14 residues. V lost 8 bases and J 4 bases, leaving 17 bases between the germline ends. The CDR3 protein is CASRVTVEGTEAFF. CDR3 coding DNA: TGTGCCAGTCGAGTAACAGTTGAAGGCACTGAAGCTTTCTTT.

The chain links TRBV6-4 to TRBJ1-1; 8 bases fit TRBD1. Germline lookup yields CDR1 MRHNA and CDR2 SNTAGT. V was pared by 6 bases and J by 4 bases, with 7 bases of the junction left unmatched. CDR3 size: 14 residues. CDR3 DNA: TGTGCCAGCAGGGAGGACAGGGCGGCCACTGAAGCTTTCTTT. Amino acid sequence: CASREDRAATEAFF.

This clone was picked up a small number of times. This rearrangement joins TRBV5-1 to TRBJ2-1, with 7 bases lining up with TRBD2. CDR3 length equals 16 residues. V dropped 0 bases and J dropped 3; count of bases not matched to a gene: 6. CDR1 is SGHRS and CDR2 is YFSETQ in the germline V gene. CDR3 region: CASSLVGGMGYNEQFF. CDR3 sequence (DNA): TGCGCCAGCAGCTTGGTGGGGGGGATGGGCTACAATGAGCAGTTCTTC.

This rearrangement joins TRBV6-1 to TRBJ2-1; TRBD2 might be the D (6 bases). Germline lookup yields CDR1 MNHNS and CDR2 SASEGT. V was clipped by 4 bases and J by 5 bases, with 18 bases between them. The CDR3 is made up of 16 amino acids. This CDR3 reads CASSAGRDSRNNEQFF. The CDR3 region has the DNA TGTGCCAGCAGTGCAGGCCGGGACTCGAGAAACAATGAGCAGTTCTTC.

The chain is built from TRBV29-1 and TRBJ2-2; 8 nucleotides align to TRBD2. Germline CDR1 SQVTM, CDR2 ANQGSEA. J was trimmed by 4 bases and V by 6 bases; bases with no gene match: 16. There are 17 residues in the CDR3. The CDR3 here is CSVLSTSSGWGTGELFF. The CDR3 coding sequence is TGCAGCGTCCTTTCGACGTCTAGCGGGTGGGGCACCGGGGAGCTGTTTTTT.

The rearrangement uses TRBV6-1 and TRBJ2-2, with D hard to call. CDR3 size: 14 residues. CDR1 is MNHNS and CDR2 is SASEGT in the germline V gene. Between the trimmed V and J ends, which lost 2 bases and 5 bases, there was a span of 9 bases. This CDR3 reads CASSELTRTGELFF. The CDR3 DNA is TGTGCCAGCAGTGAATTAACGAGGACCGGGGAGCTGTTTTTT.

The chain carries TRBV14 and TRBJ2-5; 7 nucleotides align to TRBD2. The CDR3 runs to 14 residues. CDR1 is SGHDN and CDR2 is FVKESK in the germline V gene. The J segment lost 5 bases and the V segment lost 7 bases, leaving 10 bases of the junction unmatched. The CDR3, as DNA: TGTGCCAGCAAAGGGCTAGCGGAGTGGGAGACCCAGTACTTC. This translates into CASKGLAEWETQYF.

The chain carries TRBV5-1 and TRBJ2-1; perhaps TRBD1 as D (5 bases). V gave up 0 bases and J gave up 4 bases, with 11 bases separating them. The CDR3 sequence is 15 residues long. CDR1 is SGHRS, CDR2 YFSETQ, per germline. The CDR3 nucleotides read TGCGCCAGCAGCTTGGAGGGGAATAGGTACAATGAGCAGTTCTTC. Its protein product is CASSLEGNRYNEQFF. The full variable domain, its missing parts supplied by reference TRBV5-1 and TRBJ2-1, is KAGVTQTPRYLIKTRGQQVTLSCSPISGHRSVSWYQQTPGQGLQFLFEYFSETQRNKGNFPGRFSGRQFSNSRSEMNVSTLELGDSALYLCASSLEGNRYNEQFFGPGTRLTVL.

The chain carries TRBV5-8 and TRBJ2-2, with D tentatively TRBD1 (6 bases). V lost 7 bases to trimming and J lost 2 bases, with 15 bases between them. The length of the CDR3 is 15 residues. The germline gives CDR1 SGHTS, CDR2 YDEGEE. CDR3 coding DNA: TGTGCCAGCGGGGGCAGGGGAGCTAACACCGGGGAGCTGTTTTTT. The encoded protein is CASGGRGANTGELFF.

This chain links TRBV28 with TRBJ2-5, with a tentative D call TRBD2 (6 bases). This CDR3 spans 12 amino acids. Germline CDR1 and CDR2: MDHEN and SYDVKM. V was trimmed by 10 bases and J by 4 bases, leaving 13 bases between them. The CDR3 protein is CATGGGRETQYF. The CDR3, as DNA: TGTGCCACCGGCGGAGGGAGAGAGACCCAGTACTTC.

The DNA for the CDR3 is TGTGCCAGCTCGCGGGAGGCCTACTACGAGCAGTACTTC. Encoded protein: CASSREAYYEQYF. This chain connects TRBV6-1 to TRBJ2-7, with TRBD2 matching over 8 bases. Germline V lookup: CDR1 MNHNS, CDR2 SASEGT. The CDR3 spans 13 residues. V shed 8 bases, J shed 3 bases, and the junction held 6 bases outside the gene matches.